The 10 T cell receptor beta chains listed next were all sequenced from one sample in a study of memory CD4+ T cells and cytomegalovirus serostatus. The sort gate was single viable CD3+CD4+CD8-CD45RO+ cells for memory CD4+ T cells. Data came from immunoSEQ multiplex PCR; TCRdb stores just in-frame clones and leaves some out. The sample has around 25,000 clones, about 78% seen once; the top ten hold around 1.1%. Sequencing was carried out using memory CD4+ T cells from blood. Receptor source: an adult in good health and CMV-seronegative.

This chain connects TRBV14 to TRBJ2-7; D is unresolved. Germline loops: CDR1 SGHDN, CDR2 FVKESK. This CDR3 has 15 residues. Trimming cost V 1 base and J 1 base, with 11 bases left between them. The CDR3 is CASSQGSAKSYEQYF. CDR3 DNA sequence: TGTGCCAGCAGCCAAGGTTCGGCTAAATCCTACGAGCAGTACTTC.

The rearrangement joins TRBV30 to TRBJ1-4; TRBD1 aligns across 7 bases. The V segment lost 3 bases and the J segment 4 bases; nucleotides outside the gene matches: 8. The CDR3 is 15 amino acids. CDR1 and CDR2 from the germline V gene are GTSNPN and SVGIG (reference sequence). The CDR3 here is CAWSVFGTVNEKLFF. In nucleotides, the CDR3 is TGTGCCTGGAGCGTTTTTGGGACAGTTAATGAAAAACTGTTTTTT.

This chain links TRBV7-2 with TRBJ1-1; D is unresolved. Trimming cost V 1 base and J 0 bases, with 9 bases left between them. The length of the CDR3 is 15 residues. Germline V lookup: CDR1 SGHTA, CDR2 FQGNSA. CDR3 sequence (DNA): TGTGCCAGCAGCTTAGGGGGTGTAATGAACACTGAAGCTTTCTTT. Translation gives CASSLGGVMNTEAFF.

V gene TRBV27 combines with J gene TRBJ2-2, with D perhaps matching TRBD1 (6 bases). CDR1 is MNHEY and CDR2 is SMNVEV in the germline V gene (reference sequence). The V end lost 6 bases, the J end lost 5 bases, and 19 bases lay between the germline ends. This CDR3 has 16 residues. The CDR3 is CASRRVSGTKTGELFF. The CDR3 nucleotides are TGTGCCAGCAGAAGAGTGTCCGGGACAAAAACCGGGGAGCTGTTTTTT.

The J gene is TRBJ1-6, the V gene TRBV4-2, with a tentative D call TRBD1 (5 bases). Trimming cost V 1 base and J 3 bases, with 7 bases left between them. The CDR3 runs to 15 residues. From germline, CDR1 is LGHNA and CDR2 YNFKEQ. The CDR3 DNA sequence: TGTGCCAGCAGCCAAGGGCAGGGCTATAATTCACCCCTCCACTTT. It specifies CASSQGQGYNSPLHF.

The chain combines TRBV6-1 with TRBJ1-1; D is unresolved. Germline CDR1 MNHNS, CDR2 SASEGT. V was cut by 8 bases and J by 3 bases, with 16 bases left in between. The CDR3 covers 14 residues. The CDR3 DNA is TGTGCCAGCCTAGCCCCGGGCCACTACACTGAAGCTTTCTTT. Translating gives CASLAPGHYTEAFF.

This chain joins TRBV7-2 and TRBJ1-1, with a weak D call TRBD1 (6 bases). With 2 bases removed from V and 0 bases from J, the gap between germline ends came to 10 bases. This CDR3 contains 15 residues. Germline V gene sequence: CDR1 SGHTA, CDR2 FQGNSA. CDR3 DNA: TGTGCCAGCAGCTTAACAGGGAACATGAACACTGAAGCTTTCTTT. It is translated as CASSLTGNMNTEAFF.

The table lists this clone with a count of one. The chain couples TRBV6-4 to TRBJ2-3; the D gene is possibly TRBD1 (6 bases). CDR3 length: 15 residues. CDR1 is MRHNA and CDR2 is SNTAGT in the germline V gene. The V and J ends lost 6 bases and 0 bases respectively, with 13 bases between them. The CDR3 sequence is CASSPGTHSTDTQYF. The DNA for the CDR3 is TGTGCCAGCAGCCCCGGGACACACAGCACAGATACGCAGTATTTT.

The rearrangement uses TRBV5-4 and TRBJ2-5; 9 bases are a match to TRBD2. The ends lost 0 bases at V and 4 bases at J; junction bases unmatched: 10. The CDR3 is made up of 17 amino acids. CDR1 SGHNT and CDR2 YYREEE come from the germline V gene (reference sequence). The CDR3 sequence: CASSLGLAGTVSETQYF. The CDR3 nucleotides are TGTGCCAGCAGCTTGGGGCTAGCGGGAACGGTCTCAGAGACCCAGTACTTC.

The V and J genes are TRBV4-3 and TRBJ2-7, with 8 positions matching TRBD1. This CDR3 comprises 15 residues. Germline V lookup: CDR1 LGHNA, CDR2 YSLEER. Germline trimming cut 6 bases from V and 0 bases from J; bases unmatched to any gene: 7. For the CDR3, the DNA is TGCGCCAGCAGTCAGGGGGCAGGGAGCTCCTACGAGCAGTACTTC. Its translation is CASSQGAGSSYEQYF.